A selection of T cell receptor beta chains follows, all from one sample in a study of cytomegalovirus exposure and HLA in healthy donors. Some clones are missing from TCRdb's copy, which holds only in-frame ones; the method was immunoSEQ multiplex PCR. In the table there are about 76,000 clones, around four fifths of which are singletons. What was sequenced was PBMCs. The receptors were sampled from a male donor in good health and CMV-seropositive. The CDR3 runs from the conserved cysteine through the conserved F or W. D genes are given only for firm matches. Where a row states a size, it is once, few, many or the class of an expanded clone; other rows omit it.

CDR3 protein: CASSVGVGGYTDTQYF; CDR3 DNA: TGTGCCAGCAGCGTAGGGGTGGGAGGATACACAGATACGCAGTATTTT; V gene: TRBV9; D gene: NA; clone size: NA; J gene: TRBJ2-3
CDR3 protein: CATSREAGAVGELFF; CDR3 DNA: TGTGCCACCAGCAGAGAGGCAGGGGCGGTCGGGGAGCTGTTTTTT; V gene: TRBV15; D gene: NA; clone size: NA; J gene: TRBJ2-2
CDR3 protein: CASSLDRLDTDTQYF; CDR3 DNA: TGCGCCAGCAGCTTGGACAGGTTAGACACAGATACGCAGTATTTT; V gene: TRBV5-1; D gene: NA; clone size: few; J gene: TRBJ2-3
CDR3 protein: CASSEEVGVSF; CDR3 DNA: TGTGCCAGCAGTGAGGAAGTGGGAGTGAGCTTC; V gene: TRBV6-1; D gene: NA; clone size: few; J gene: TRBJ2-7
CDR3 protein: CASSMPGSYNEQFF; CDR3 DNA: TGTGCCAGCAGTATGCCAGGAAGCTACAATGAGCAGTTCTTC; V gene: TRBV27; D gene: NA; clone size: NA; J gene: TRBJ2-1
CDR3 protein: CASRRQGAKSGYTF; CDR3 DNA: TGTGCCAGCAGAAGACAGGGGGCGAAGAGTGGCTACACCTTC; V gene: TRBV28; D gene: TRBD1; clone size: once; J gene: TRBJ1-2
CDR3 protein: CASSLVLAHEQYF; CDR3 DNA: TGTGCCAGCAGCTTGGTACTAGCTCACGAGCAGTACTTC; V gene: TRBV5-4; D gene: NA; clone size: NA; J gene: TRBJ2-7
CDR3 protein: CASSLTGGSLYEQYF; CDR3 DNA: TGTGCCAGCAGCTTGACAGGCGGGAGTCTTTACGAGCAGTACTTC; V gene: TRBV7-3; D gene: NA; clone size: NA; J gene: TRBJ2-7
CDR3 protein: CATSRNRRGETQYF; CDR3 DNA: TGTGCCACCAGCAGGAATCGGAGGGGAGAGACCCAGTACTTC; V gene: TRBV15; D gene: NA; clone size: NA; J gene: TRBJ2-5
CDR3 protein: CASSLTGAGGSYNEQFF; CDR3 DNA: TGTGCCAGCAGTCTCACCGGGGCAGGGGGGAGCTACAATGAGCAGTTCTTC; V gene: TRBV27; D gene: NA; clone size: NA; J gene: TRBJ2-1
CDR3 protein: CASSRRDDRPYTEAFF; CDR3 DNA: TGTGCCAGCAGTAGAAGGGATGACAGGCCCTACACTGAAGCTTTCTTT; V gene: TRBV27; D gene: NA; clone size: NA; J gene: TRBJ1-1
CDR3 protein: CASSQQGGRETQYF; CDR3 DNA: TGTGCCAGCAGCCAGCAGGGGGGTCGGGAGACCCAGTACTTC; V gene: TRBV7-9; D gene: NA; clone size: once; J gene: TRBJ2-5
CDR3 protein: CASSRSGDSGNTIYF; CDR3 DNA: TGTGCCAGCAGTCGTTCAGGGGACTCTGGAAACACCATATATTTT; V gene: TRBV6-5; D gene: NA; clone size: NA; J gene: TRBJ1-3
CDR3 protein: CASGQRNEQFF; CDR3 DNA: TGTGCCAGCGGGCAGCGGAATGAGCAGTTCTTC; V gene: TRBV6-1; D gene: NA; clone size: NA; J gene: TRBJ2-1
CDR3 protein: CASSPRTGLLSATNEKLFF; CDR3 DNA: TGTGCCAGCAGCCCACGGACAGGGCTACTTTCGGCAACTAATGAAAAACTGTTTTTT; V gene: TRBV7-2; D gene: TRBD1; clone size: NA; J gene: TRBJ1-4
CDR3 protein: CASSLLQDNEQFF; CDR3 DNA: TGTGCCAGCAGCTTGTTACAAGACAATGAGCAGTTCTTC; V gene: TRBV5-4; D gene: NA; clone size: NA; J gene: TRBJ2-1
CDR3 protein: CASSKASWASGIYNEQFF; CDR3 DNA: NA; V gene: TRBV21-1; D gene: NA; clone size: NA; J gene: TRBJ2-1
CDR3 protein: CASSSTGASTEAFF; CDR3 DNA: TGTGCCAGCAGTTCCACTGGGGCTAGCACTGAAGCTTTCTTT; V gene: TRBV6-5; D gene: NA; clone size: few; J gene: TRBJ1-1
CDR3 protein: CASRGIWGGSYEQYF; CDR3 DNA: TGTGCCAGCAGGGGGATCTGGGGGGGGTCCTACGAGCAGTACTTC; V gene: TRBV28; D gene: TRBD2; clone size: NA; J gene: TRBJ2-7
CDR3 protein: CASAGANHNEQFF; CDR3 DNA: TGTGCCAGCGCGGGGGCAAACCACAATGAGCAGTTCTTC; V gene: TRBV2; D gene: NA; clone size: NA; J gene: TRBJ2-1
CDR3 protein: CASSLAGPTGELFF; CDR3 DNA: TGTGCCAGTAGTCTAGCGGGTCCCACCGGGGAGCTGTTTTTT; V gene: TRBV19; D gene: TRBD2; clone size: NA; J gene: TRBJ2-2
CDR3 protein: CASSPGGSETQYF; CDR3 DNA: TGTGCCAGCTCACCAGGCGGGAGTGAGACCCAGTACTTC; V gene: TRBV18; D gene: TRBD2; clone size: NA; J gene: TRBJ2-5
CDR3 protein: CASSLNPQGAGQPQHF; CDR3 DNA: TGTGCCAGCAGCCTAAATCCTCAGGGGGCTGGGCAGCCCCAGCATTTT; V gene: TRBV7-2; D gene: TRBD1; clone size: NA; J gene: TRBJ1-5
CDR3 protein: CASSEGSGGGWTEAFF; CDR3 DNA: TGTGCCAGCAGTGAGGGATCAGGGGGCGGTTGGACTGAAGCTTTCTTT; V gene: TRBV6-1; D gene: TRBD1; clone size: few; J gene: TRBJ1-1
CDR3 protein: CASSDGRQGRPSGTYEQYF; CDR3 DNA: TGTGCCAGCAGTGACGGGAGACAGGGGCGCCCTAGCGGGACATACGAGCAGTACTTC; V gene: TRBV2; D gene: NA; clone size: NA; J gene: TRBJ2-7
CDR3 protein: CASRGGREASYNEQFF; CDR3 DNA: TGTGCCAGCAGGGGAGGGCGGGAGGCCTCCTACAATGAGCAGTTCTTC; V gene: TRBV7-2; D gene: TRBD2; clone size: NA; J gene: TRBJ2-1
CDR3 protein: CASSRAGAYEQYF; CDR3 DNA: TGTGCCAGCAGTAGGGCGGGGGCCTACGAGCAGTACTTC; V gene: TRBV6-1; D gene: TRBD2; clone size: few; J gene: TRBJ2-7
CDR3 protein: CASSQGLAVSTDTQYF; CDR3 DNA: TGTGCCAGCAGCCAAGGACTAGCGGTGAGCACAGATACGCAGTATTTT; V gene: TRBV5-4; D gene: TRBD2; clone size: NA; J gene: TRBJ2-3
CDR3 protein: CASSLPSVYEQYF; CDR3 DNA: TGTGCCAGCAGTTTACCCAGTGTTTACGAGCAGTACTTC; V gene: TRBV28; D gene: NA; clone size: NA; J gene: TRBJ2-7
CDR3 protein: CASSPQLTSGTDTQYF; CDR3 DNA: TGTGCCAGCAGCCCACAGCTGACTAGCGGAACAGATACGCAGTATTTT; V gene: TRBV7-2; D gene: TRBD2; clone size: NA; J gene: TRBJ2-3
CDR3 protein: CASTGQGFDEQFF; CDR3 DNA: TGTGCCAGCACAGGACAGGGGTTCGATGAGCAGTTCTTC; V gene: TRBV27; D gene: TRBD1; clone size: NA; J gene: TRBJ2-1
CDR3 protein: CASLSGAGELFF; CDR3 DNA: TGTGCCAGCCTGTCAGGGGCCGGGGAGCTGTTTTTT; V gene: TRBV7-8; D gene: NA; clone size: NA; J gene: TRBJ2-2
CDR3 protein: CASREAPSPSYEQYF; CDR3 DNA: TGTGCCAGTAGGGAGGCACCCTCTCCTTCCTACGAGCAGTACTTC; V gene: TRBV19; D gene: NA; clone size: NA; J gene: TRBJ2-7
CDR3 protein: CASSYRTSGIYEQYF; CDR3 DNA: TGTGCCAGCAGCTACCGGACTAGCGGAATCTACGAGCAGTACTTC; V gene: TRBV13; D gene: TRBD2; clone size: few; J gene: TRBJ2-7
CDR3 protein: CASSPLAGGYEQYF; CDR3 DNA: TGTGCCAGCAGCCCCTTAGCGGGAGGTTACGAGCAGTACTTC; V gene: TRBV7-2; D gene: TRBD2; clone size: NA; J gene: TRBJ2-7
CDR3 protein: CASSPGGRTNEKLFF; CDR3 DNA: TGTGCCAGCAGCCCCGGCGGGAGAACTAATGAAAAACTGTTTTTT; V gene: TRBV25-1; D gene: NA; clone size: NA; J gene: TRBJ1-4
CDR3 protein: CASSVGLGAGANVLTF; CDR3 DNA: TGTGCCAGCAGCGTAGGGTTGGGAGCCGGGGCCAACGTCCTGACTTTC; V gene: TRBV9; D gene: NA; clone size: NA; J gene: TRBJ2-6
CDR3 protein: CASSVVGTNTGELFF; CDR3 DNA: TGTGCCAGCAGCGTAGTCGGTACGAACACCGGGGAGCTGTTTTTT; V gene: TRBV9; D gene: NA; clone size: NA; J gene: TRBJ2-2
CDR3 protein: CASSPGGYEQYF; CDR3 DNA: TGCGCCAGCAGCCCGGGAGGGTACGAGCAGTACTTC; V gene: TRBV5-1; D gene: TRBD2; clone size: few; J gene: TRBJ2-7
CDR3 protein: CASSVAGTSTDTQYF; CDR3 DNA: TGTGCCAGCAGCGTAGCAGGGACTAGCACAGATACGCAGTATTTT; V gene: TRBV9; D gene: NA; clone size: NA; J gene: TRBJ2-3
CDR3 protein: CASSLGGQGGGYTF; CDR3 DNA: TGTGCCAGCAGCTTAGGGGGACAGGGTGGTGGCTACACCTTC; V gene: TRBV7-8; D gene: TRBD1; clone size: NA; J gene: TRBJ1-2